This note documents a single T cell receptor (beta chain) sequence. Its target is unknown. The sample is drawn from a study of cytotoxic CD8 clonotypes in ibrutinib-treated CLL. Across the study: Averaging across samples gave approximately 260,000 productive templates and roughly 88,000 productive rearrangements.

This CDR3 spans 14 amino acids. V dropped 6 bases and J dropped 0 bases, with 9 bases sitting between them. Germline values: CDR1 SGHDN, CDR2 FVKESK. The table came from immunoSEQ multiplex PCR; TCRdb's copy has only in-frame clones and leaves some out. Seen here are approximately 100,000 clones, under 70% observed once, and the top ten hold 35% to 40%. Study-level points and caveats: Clonality showed a rise at ibrutinib response that reversed toward baseline at progression. In comparison with age-matched healthy donors, baseline clonality was higher and tracked circulating CD8+ T-cell counts. Lymph node repertoires were not studied, and sampling times were unmatched.

This chain connects TRBV14 to TRBJ1-3; D possibly corresponds to TRBD1 (5 bases). The clonotype originates from a human donor with chronic lymphocytic leukemia. The sequences come from PBMCs, collected after 24 months of ibrutinib treatment. Here the CDR3 reads CASSPGVSGNTIYF. CDR3 nucleotides: TGTGCCAGCAGTCCGGGGGTCTCTGGAAACACCATATATTTT.